The next 11 T cell receptor beta chains were all read from a single sample in a study of cytomegalovirus exposure and HLA in healthy donors. 60 Vbeta and 13 Jbeta primers were used in PCR. Generated by immunoSEQ multiplex PCR, the TCRdb table keeps only in-frame clones and is missing some. The sample has about 160,000 clones; about three fifths are singletons. Specimen: PBMCs. The source of these receptors is a woman aged 60 to 75 in good health and CMV-seropositive.

The V and J genes are TRBV30 and TRBJ1-6; 9 bases line up with TRBD1. Germline values: CDR1 GTSNPN, CDR2 SVGIG (reference sequence). The CDR3 totals 14 residues. V lost 4 bases, J lost 10 bases, and 8 bases stayed unmatched. The CDR3 nucleotides are TGTGCCTGGAACACCGGGACAGGGATGTCACCCCTCCACTTT. It translates to CAWNTGTGMSPLHF.

This chain joins TRBV7-8 and TRBJ1-5; a weak D match, TRBD1 (6 bases). The germline CDR1 and CDR2 sequences are SGHVS and FQNEAQ. The CDR3 covers 15 residues. V was clipped by 5 bases and J by 0 bases, with 11 bases between them. CDR3 protein: CASSLRTDSNQPQHF. The CDR3 DNA is TGTGCCAGCAGCCTGAGGACAGATAGCAATCAGCCCCAGCATTTT.

The J gene is TRBJ2-1, the V gene TRBV9; a weak D match, TRBD1 (5 bases). Germline loops: CDR1 SGDLS, CDR2 YYNGEE. V was shortened by 3 bases and J by 5 bases, with 21 bases between the two germline ends. The CDR3 totals 17 residues. The CDR3 is CASSGATQDLINNEQFF. CDR3 DNA: TGTGCCAGCAGCGGGGCCACACAGGACCTAATTAACAATGAGCAGTTCTTC.

This chain joins TRBV18 and TRBJ1-2; possibly TRBD1 for D (6 bases). This CDR3 has 15 amino acids. With 3 bases removed from V and 0 bases from J, the gap between germline ends came to 11 bases. Germline loops: CDR1 KGHSH, CDR2 LQKENI. CDR3 sequence reads: CASSPQQGANYGYTF. In nucleotides, the CDR3 is TGTGCCAGCTCACCTCAACAGGGAGCTAACTATGGCTACACCTTC. Full variable domain (rest looked up from reference TRBV18 and TRBJ1-2): NAGVMQNPRHLVRRRGQEARLRCSPMKGHSHVYWYRQLPEEGLKFMVYLQKENIIDESGMPKERFSAEFPKEGPSILRIQQVVRGDSAAYFCASSPQQGANYGYTFGSGTRLTVV.

The chain links TRBV5-4 to TRBJ2-7, with D perhaps TRBD2 (6 bases). V lost 6 bases and J lost 5, with 18 bases in between. Per the germline V gene, CDR1 is SGHNT and CDR2 is YYREEE (reference sequence). The CDR3 length is 14 residues. CDR3 DNA: TGTGCCAGCACCAACCCGAGTGGGGGGAACGAGCAGTACTTC. Translating it yields CASTNPSGGNEQYF.

This clone showed up just a few times. The V call is TRBV28, the J call TRBJ2-5; 8 bases line up with TRBD1. The CDR3 is made up of 12 amino acids. Germline CDR1 is MDHEN and CDR2 is SYDVKM. With V trimmed by 1 base and J by 9 bases, 1 base remained unmatched. CDR3 protein: CASSLLQGAQYF. CDR3 DNA sequence: TGTGCCAGCAGTTTATTACAGGGGGCCCAGTACTTC.

The V and J genes are TRBV2 and TRBJ1-2; 12 nucleotides match TRBD1. This CDR3 region has 14 residues. Unmatched junction bases numbered 4, after V lost 4 bases and J lost 7 bases. From germline, CDR1 is SNHLY and CDR2 FYNNEI. In DNA form, the CDR3 reads TGTGCCAGCAGTGGGGACAGGGGGCTAGGTGGCTACACCTTC. Translation: CASSGDRGLGGYTF.

This clone was detected only a few times. The chain couples TRBV7-6 to TRBJ2-7; TRBD2 might be the D (5 bases). Per germline, CDR1 SGHVS and CDR2 FNYEAQ. V lost 1 base to trimming and J lost 2 bases, with 21 bases between them. This CDR3 has 18 residues. CDR3 region: CASSLEVWSPGLPYEQYF. CDR3 nucleotide sequence: TGTGCCAGCAGCTTAGAAGTGTGGTCTCCGGGGTTGCCCTACGAGCAGTACTTC.

J is TRBJ2-2 and V is TRBV19; D possibly corresponds to TRBD2 (6 bases). The length of the CDR3 is 15 residues. CDR1 is LNHDA and CDR2 is SQIVND in the germline V gene (reference sequence). Trimming pared 7 bases from V and 0 bases from J, leaving 12 bases between. The DNA for the CDR3 is TGTGCCAGTACCGGAAGCGGGTCGAACACCGGGGAGCTGTTTTTT. Amino acids: CASTGSGSNTGELFF.

The rearrangement links TRBV19 to TRBJ1-5; 8 bases are shared with TRBD1. Per the germline V gene, CDR1 is LNHDA and CDR2 is SQIVND (reference sequence). This CDR3 region has 16 residues. Trimming took 4 bases from V and 2 from J; bases not matched to a gene: 7. Here the CDR3 reads CASSKGQGNGNQPQHF. CDR3 coding DNA: TGTGCCAGTAGTAAAGGACAGGGCAACGGCAATCAGCCCCAGCATTTT.

This clone was counted between two and nine times. The chain has TRBV12-1 and TRBJ2-7; the table calls TRBD2, which could not be checked here. TRBV12-1 is a listed pseudogene. This CDR3 is built from 18 residues. The CDR3 bases are TGTGCCAGCAGCTTCCCCGGGACTAGCGGGAGTGATCCCTACGAGCAGTACTTC. Translation: CASSFPGTSGSDPYEQYF.